The clone carrying this T cell receptor beta chain was seen ten or more times. The antigen remains undetermined. The data stem from a study of response to subunit inactivated influenza vaccine. The germline V gene encodes CDR1 SGHRS and CDR2 YFSETQ. The CDR3 consists of 16 residues. V was trimmed by 0 bases and J by 5 bases, leaving 15 bases between them. Overall study findings and caveats: Only a handful of new T cells, the authors suggested, are recruited with each seasonal influenza vaccination.

TCRdb used MiXCR to reprocess the RT-PCR reads, holding one entry per CDR3 protein. The sample has under 200,000 distinct CDR3 sequences; roughly a tenth are singletons. The source was non-naive T cells sorted from PBMCs, collected 40 to 50 days after vaccination. This sequence originates from a man over 45 who received an inactivated influenza vaccine. The chain couples TRBV5-1 to TRBJ2-4; a possible D gene is TRBD1 (6 bases). The CDR3 DNA sequence: TGCGCCAGCAGCTTGGCCACAGGGAGCACCCAAAACATTCAGTACTTC. It codes for CASSLATGSTQNIQYF. The complete variable domain, with remaining parts taken from reference TRBV5-1 and TRBJ2-4, reads KAGVTQTPRYLIKTRGQQVTLSCSPISGHRSVSWYQQTPGQGLQFLFEYFSETQRNKGNFPGRFSGRQFSNSRSEMNVSTLELGDSALYLCASSLATGSTQNIQYFGAGTRLSVL.